What follows are 6 T cell receptor beta chains derived from one specimen sequenced in a study of blood T cell repertoires in COVID-19. Method: immunoSEQ multiplex PCR; TCRdb's copy keeps in-frame clones and lacks some. The profile shows around 320,000 clones, around nine tenths of them singletons. Source material: PBMCs or T cells enriched from blood (not recorded which). The receptor set was obtained from a woman aged 50 to 60 who had been exposed to COVID-19.

The rearrangement joins TRBV3-1 (or the pseudogene TRBV3-2) to TRBJ1-4; D not certain. Germline V gene sequence: CDR1 LGHDT, CDR2 YNNKEL (reference sequence). Trimming took 0 bases from V and 0 from J, leaving 5 bases between them. This CDR3 spans 15 amino acids. This chain's CDR3 is CASSQDVTTNEKLFF. The CDR3 nucleotides read TGTGCCAGCAGCCAAGACGTAACAACTAATGAAAAACTGTTTTTT.

The chain employs TRBV6-5 and TRBJ1-4; D gene ambiguous. The CDR3 runs 13 residues. With 2 bases removed from V and 3 bases from J, the gap between germline ends came to 4 bases. Germline assignment: CDR1 MNHEY and CDR2 SVGAGI. CDR3 region: CASSYGPNEKLFF. The DNA of the CDR3 is TGTGCCAGCAGTTACGGGCCTAATGAAAAACTGTTTTTT.

Only one count was recorded for this clone. This chain joins TRBV7-9 and TRBJ1-1, with D possibly matching TRBD1 (6 bases). The CDR3 is 13 amino acids. Germline CDR1 SEHNR, CDR2 FQNEAQ (reference sequence). The ends were cut back, 5 bases at V and 7 bases at J, with 14 bases in the middle. CDR3 coding DNA: TGTGCCAGCAGCACAGGACAGATTTATGAAGCTTTCTTT. This codes for CASSTGQIYEAFF.

The chain uses TRBV4-1 and TRBJ2-5; perhaps TRBD1 as D (6 bases). V lost 3 bases and J lost 2, with 13 bases in between. Germline V gene data show CDR1 as MGHRA and CDR2 as YSYEKL. The CDR3 is 15 amino acids. The CDR3 spells CASSHGPGTQETQYF. As DNA, the CDR3 is TGCGCCAGCAGCCACGGCCCCGGGACACAAGAGACCCAGTACTTC.

The genes are TRBV10-3 and TRBJ2-7; the D is unclear. The germline V gene has CDR1 ENHRY and CDR2 SYGVKD. The CDR3 spans 14 residues. V was cut by 3 bases and J by 2 bases, with 11 bases left in between. The CDR3 spells CAISDSSETYEQYF. CDR3 nucleotides: TGTGCCATCAGTGATTCTAGTGAGACCTACGAGCAGTACTTC.

The rearrangement joins TRBV3-1 (or the pseudogene TRBV3-2) to TRBJ2-5, with 9 bases identical to TRBD2. CDR1 is LGHDT and CDR2 is YNNKEL in the germline V gene (reference sequence). V lost 1 base, J lost 1 base, and 7 bases stayed unmatched. The CDR3 is 17 amino acids. In DNA form, the CDR3 reads TGTGCCAGCAGCCAAGGAAATTTAGCGGGGGTCCAAGAGACCCAGTACTTC. This codes for CASSQGNLAGVQETQYF.